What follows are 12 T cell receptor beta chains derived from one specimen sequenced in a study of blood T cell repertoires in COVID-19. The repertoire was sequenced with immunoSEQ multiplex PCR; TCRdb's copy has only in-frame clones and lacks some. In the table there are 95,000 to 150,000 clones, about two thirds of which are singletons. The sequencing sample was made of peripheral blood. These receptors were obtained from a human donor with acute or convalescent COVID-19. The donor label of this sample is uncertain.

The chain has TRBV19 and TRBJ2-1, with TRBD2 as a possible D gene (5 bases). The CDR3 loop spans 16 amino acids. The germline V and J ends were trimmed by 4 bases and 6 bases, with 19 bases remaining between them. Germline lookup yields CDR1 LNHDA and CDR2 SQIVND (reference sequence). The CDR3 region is CASSRADGGSTNEQFF. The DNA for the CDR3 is TGTGCCAGTAGTAGGGCCGACGGAGGTTCAACCAATGAGCAGTTCTTC.

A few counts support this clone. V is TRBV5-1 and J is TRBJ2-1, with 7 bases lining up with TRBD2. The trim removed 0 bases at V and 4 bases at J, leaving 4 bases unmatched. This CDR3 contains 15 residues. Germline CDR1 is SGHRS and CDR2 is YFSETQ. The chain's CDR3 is CASSLAAGIYNEQFF. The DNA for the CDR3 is TGCGCCAGCAGCTTGGCAGCGGGGATTTACAATGAGCAGTTCTTC.

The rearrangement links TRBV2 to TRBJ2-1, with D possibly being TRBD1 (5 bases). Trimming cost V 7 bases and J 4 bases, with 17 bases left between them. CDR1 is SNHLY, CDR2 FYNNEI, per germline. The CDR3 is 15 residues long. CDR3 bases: TGTGCCAGCAACCCCTTGCAGGGATTATACAATGAGCAGTTCTTC. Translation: CASNPLQGLYNEQFF.

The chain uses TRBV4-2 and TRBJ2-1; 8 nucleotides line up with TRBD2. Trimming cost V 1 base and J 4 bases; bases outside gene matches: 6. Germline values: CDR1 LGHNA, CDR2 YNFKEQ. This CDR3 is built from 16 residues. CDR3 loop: CASSQVLAGTYNEQFF. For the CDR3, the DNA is TGTGCCAGCAGCCAAGTATTAGCGGGGACGTACAATGAGCAGTTCTTC.

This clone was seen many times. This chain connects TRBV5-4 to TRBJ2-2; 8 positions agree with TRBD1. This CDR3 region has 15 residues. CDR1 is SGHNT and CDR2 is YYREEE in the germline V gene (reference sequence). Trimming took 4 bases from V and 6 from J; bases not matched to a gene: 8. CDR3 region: CASSPGGNQAGELFF. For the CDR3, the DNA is TGTGCCAGCAGCCCAGGGGGCAACCAGGCCGGGGAGCTGTTTTTT.

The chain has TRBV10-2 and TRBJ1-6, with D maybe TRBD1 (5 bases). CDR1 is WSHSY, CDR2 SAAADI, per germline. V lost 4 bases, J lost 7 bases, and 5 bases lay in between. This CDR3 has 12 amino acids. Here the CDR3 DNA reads TGCGCCAGCAGTGCAGGGAATTCACCCCTCCACTTT. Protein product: CASSAGNSPLHF.

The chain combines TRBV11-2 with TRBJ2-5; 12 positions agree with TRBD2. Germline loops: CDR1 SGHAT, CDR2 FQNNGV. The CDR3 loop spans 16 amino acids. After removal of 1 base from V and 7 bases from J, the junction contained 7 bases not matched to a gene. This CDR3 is CASSLAPTSGGWTQYF. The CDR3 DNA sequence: TGTGCCAGCAGCTTAGCTCCGACTAGCGGGGGATGGACCCAGTACTTC.

In DNA form, the CDR3 reads TGTGCCAGCATTTCGGGACAGGGAAGTCAGCCCCAGCATTTT. It is translated as CASISGQGSQPQHF. The V and J genes are TRBV28 and TRBJ1-5, with TRBD1 identical over 9 bases. The V segment lost 7 bases and the J segment 6 bases; nucleotides outside the gene matches: 7. Germline CDR1 and CDR2: MDHEN and SYDVKM. The CDR3 contains 14 residues.

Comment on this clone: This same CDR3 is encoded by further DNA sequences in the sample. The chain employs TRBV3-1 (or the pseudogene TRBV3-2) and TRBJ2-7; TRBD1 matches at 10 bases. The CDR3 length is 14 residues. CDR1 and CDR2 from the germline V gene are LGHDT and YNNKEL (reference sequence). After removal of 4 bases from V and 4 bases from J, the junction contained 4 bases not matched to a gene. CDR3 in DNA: TGTGCCAGCAGCCCGGGACAGGGGTGGTACGAGCAGTACTTC. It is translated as CASSPGQGWYEQYF.

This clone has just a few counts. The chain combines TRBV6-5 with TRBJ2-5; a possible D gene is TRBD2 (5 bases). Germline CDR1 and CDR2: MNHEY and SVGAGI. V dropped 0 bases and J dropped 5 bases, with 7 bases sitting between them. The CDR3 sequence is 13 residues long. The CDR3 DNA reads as TGTGCCAGCAGTTACTCGAGGGTTGAGACCCAGTACTTC. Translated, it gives CASSYSRVETQYF.

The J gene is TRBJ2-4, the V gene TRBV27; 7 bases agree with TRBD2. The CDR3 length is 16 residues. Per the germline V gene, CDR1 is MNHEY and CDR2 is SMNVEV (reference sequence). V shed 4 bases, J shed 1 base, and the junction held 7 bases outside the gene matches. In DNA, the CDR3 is TGTGCCAGCAGTTATACCGGGGAGGGGGCCAAAAACATTCAGTACTTC. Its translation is CASSYTGEGAKNIQYF.

CDR3 loop: CASSSGTSGGSYEQYF. The DNA of the CDR3 is TGTGCCAGCAGTTCGGGGACTAGCGGGGGATCTTACGAGCAGTACTTC. The genes are TRBV28 and TRBJ2-7, with TRBD2 matching over 14 bases. The germline V gene has CDR1 MDHEN and CDR2 SYDVKM. CDR3 length: 16 amino acids. Trimming at V came to 4 bases and at J to 4 bases, leaving 6 bases not matched to a gene.